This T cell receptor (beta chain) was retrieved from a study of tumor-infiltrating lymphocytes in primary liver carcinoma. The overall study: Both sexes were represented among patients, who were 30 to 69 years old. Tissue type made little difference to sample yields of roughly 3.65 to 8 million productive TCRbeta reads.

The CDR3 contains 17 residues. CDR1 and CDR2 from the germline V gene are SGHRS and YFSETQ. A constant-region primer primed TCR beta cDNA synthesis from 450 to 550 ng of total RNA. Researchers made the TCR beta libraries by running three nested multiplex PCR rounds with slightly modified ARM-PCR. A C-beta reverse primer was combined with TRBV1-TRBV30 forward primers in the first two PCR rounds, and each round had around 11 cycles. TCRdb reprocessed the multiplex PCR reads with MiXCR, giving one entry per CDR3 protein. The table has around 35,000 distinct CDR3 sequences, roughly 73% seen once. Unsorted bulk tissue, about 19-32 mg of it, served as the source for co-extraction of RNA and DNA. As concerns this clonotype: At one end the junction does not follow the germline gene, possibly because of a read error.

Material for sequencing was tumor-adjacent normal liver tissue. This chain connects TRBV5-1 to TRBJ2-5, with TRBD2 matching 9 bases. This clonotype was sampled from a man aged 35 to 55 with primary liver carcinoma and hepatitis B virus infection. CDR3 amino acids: CASSSYGVAGEQETQYF. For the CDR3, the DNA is TGTGCCAGCAGCTCCTACGGAGTAGCGGGAGAGCAAGAGACCCAGTACTTC. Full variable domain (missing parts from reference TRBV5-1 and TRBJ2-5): KAGVTQTPRYLIKTRGQQVTLSCSPISGHRSVSWYQQTPGQGLQFLFEYFSETQRNKGNFPGRFSGRQFSNSRSEMNVSTLELGDSALYLCASSSYGVAGEQETQYFGPGTRLLVL.